This TCR beta chain was captured in a study of radiation and T cells in renal cell carcinoma. This CDR3 spans 13 amino acids. With 5 bases removed from V and 9 bases from J, the gap between germline ends came to 11 bases. In germline, CDR1 is SGHTA, CDR2 FQGNSA. The data were produced by immunoSEQ multiplex PCR, yet TCRdb's version contains in-frame clones alone and is incomplete. The table has approximately 90,000 clones, around 85% seen once. This clone was seen a few times. Time point meaning: blood 4 weeks post-SBRT, at nephrectomy. Documented treatment: 15 Gy SBRT to primary tumor, nephrectomy 4 weeks later. Nephrectomy followed 15 Gy stereotactic body radiation by 4 weeks.

This specimen consisted of blood, obtained from a patient whose treatment included radiotherapy and nephrectomy. This chain connects TRBV7-2 to TRBJ1-6; D gene uncertain. The TCR comes from a man aged 50 to 59 with renal cell carcinoma. Written as DNA, the CDR3 is TGTGCCAGCAGCCCAAACTATGGTTCACCCCTCCACTTT. This encodes CASSPNYGSPLHF.